The 11 T cell receptor beta chains given below trace back to one sample, sequenced in a study of shared clonotypes between healthy human individuals. The protocol was immunoSEQ multiplex PCR, while the TCRdb copy is restricted to in-frame clones and leaves out a portion. The sample has 490,000 or so clones; 70% to 80% are singletons. Sequenced: PBMCs. Receptor source: a woman aged 40 to 50 in good health. Some clones in this sample may be carry-over from other donors' samples.

This rearrangement joins TRBV6-5 to TRBJ2-1, with D possibly TRBD1 on 6 matching bases. This CDR3 is 12 amino acids long. The V end lost 8 bases, the J end lost 4 bases, and 9 bases lay between the germline ends. Germline V gene sequence: CDR1 MNHEY, CDR2 SVGAGI. The CDR3 loop is CASRGQYNEQFF. CDR3 bases: TGTGCCAGCCGAGGACAGTACAATGAGCAGTTCTTC.

The CDR3 DNA reads as TGTGCCAGCAGCTTAGCTAGCAGCTCTGGGGGCTACACCTTC. Protein product: CASSLASSSGGYTF. This sequence joins TRBV7-9 and TRBJ1-2; D not resolved. Germline CDR1 is SEHNR and CDR2 is FQNEAQ (reference sequence). The CDR3 contains 14 residues. The ends were cut back, 0 bases at V and 8 bases at J, with 13 bases in the middle. The complete variable domain, with remaining parts taken from reference TRBV7-9 and TRBJ1-2, reads DTGVSQNPRHKITKRGQNVTFRCDPISEHNRLYWYRQTLGQGPEFLTYFQNEAQLEKSRLLSDRFSAERPKGSFSTLEIQRTEQGDSAMYLCASSLASSSGGYTFGSGTRLTVV.

This chain joins TRBV4-3 and TRBJ2-5; 7 bases are a match to TRBD2. Germline lookup yields CDR1 LGHNA and CDR2 YSLEER. The length of the CDR3 is 14 residues. The trim removed 4 bases at V and 7 bases at J, leaving 9 bases unmatched. CDR3 in DNA: TGCGCCAGCAGCCCTACTTGGCGGGAGATGACCCAGTACTTC. Its translation is CASSPTWREMTQYF.

The chain links TRBV5-4 to TRBJ2-1, with TRBD2 identical over 12 bases. V was pared by 4 bases and J by 7 bases, with 9 bases of the junction left unmatched. The CDR3 consists of 16 residues. From germline, CDR1 is SGHNT and CDR2 YYREEE (reference sequence). The CDR3 is CASSASTSGSRNEQFF. The CDR3 DNA reads TGTGCCAGCAGCGCCTCGACTAGCGGGAGTAGAAATGAGCAGTTCTTC. Drawing the rest from reference TRBV5-4 and TRBJ2-1, the complete variable domain is ETGVTQSPTHLIKTRGQQVTLRCSSQSGHNTVSWYQQALGQGPQFIFQYYREEENGRGNFPPRFSGLQFPNYSSELNVNALELDDSALYLCASSASTSGSRNEQFFGPGTRLTVL.

The chain uses TRBV7-9 and TRBJ1-2, with D possibly TRBD1 on 5 matching bases. The length of the CDR3 is 15 residues. Trimming removed 1 base from V and 2 bases from J, with 11 bases in between. Germline V lookup: CDR1 SEHNR, CDR2 FQNEAQ (reference sequence). CDR3 residues: CASSLGGGRNYGYTF. The CDR3 region has the DNA TGTGCCAGCAGCTTAGGCGGGGGTAGGAACTATGGCTACACCTTC.

This clone was observed at least ten times. V is TRBV9 and J is TRBJ1-2; D is possibly TRBD1 (6 bases). Germline assignment: CDR1 SGDLS and CDR2 YYNGEE. The CDR3 spans 14 residues. V was pared by 1 base and J by 4 bases, with 11 bases between. CDR3 sequence: CASSVRGTPYGYTF. CDR3 nucleotide sequence: TGTGCCAGCAGCGTACGGGGGACACCCTATGGCTACACCTTC.

The V gene is TRBV4-3, the J gene TRBJ2-3; the D gene is possibly TRBD2 (6 bases). The CDR3 spans 17 residues. Deletions cut 0 bases from V and 5 bases from J, with 18 bases between. CDR1 is LGHNA and CDR2 is YSLEER in the germline V gene. CDR3 amino acids: CASSQDALTRRGDTQYF. CDR3 in DNA: TGCGCCAGCAGCCAAGATGCCCTGACTAGGCGGGGAGATACGCAGTATTTT.

The chain combines TRBV5-1 with TRBJ2-5; 8 nucleotides match TRBD2. The junction had 9 bases not matched to a gene; V was cut back by 9 bases and J by 5 bases. The CDR3 has 13 amino acids. Germline CDR1 and CDR2: SGHRS and YFSETQ. CDR3 sequence reads: CATRGGGRETQYF. The CDR3 DNA sequence: TGCGCCACCAGAGGCGGGGGGCGGGAGACCCAGTACTTC.

This rearrangement joins TRBV5-4 to TRBJ1-3, with TRBD1 as a possible D gene (6 bases). Germline V gene lookup returns CDR1 SGHNT and CDR2 YYREEE (reference sequence). The CDR3 consists of 14 residues. Trimming cost V 1 base and J 4 bases, with 9 bases left between them. CDR3 loop: CASSLTGRGNTIYF. The CDR3 nucleotides are TGTGCCAGCAGCTTGACAGGGAGGGGAAACACCATATATTTT.

This chain links TRBV6-5 with TRBJ1-2; 7 bases are a match to TRBD1. J lost 8 bases, V lost 6 bases, and 12 bases had no gene match. Germline values: CDR1 MNHEY, CDR2 SVGAGI. The CDR3 is 14 residues long. DNA of the CDR3: TGTGCCAGCAGCATATCCCGGGACAGACGCGGCTACACCTTC. Protein sequence: CASSISRDRRGYTF.

This rearrangement joins TRBV6-1 to TRBJ2-3; TRBD2 might be the D (7 bases). CDR3 length equals 15 residues. Germline loops: CDR1 MNHNS, CDR2 SASEGT. The V and J ends lost 2 bases and 4 bases respectively, with 13 bases between them. This CDR3 is CASSELGGLPDTQYF. The CDR3 region has the DNA TGTGCCAGCAGTGAACTCGGGGGGCTACCAGATACGCAGTATTTT.